This T cell receptor (beta chain) was observed in a study of human T cells and chemical hapten exposure. A single record per CDR3 protein comes from TCRdb applying MiXCR to the RACE reads. The sample contains about 71,000 distinct CDR3 sequences, around 10% of which appear only once. The time point is: patch test 1, 2 weeks after DPC sensitization. Treatment in this sample: therapeutic diphenylcyclopropenone sensitization with weekly scalp DPC. RNA extraction used unfractionated whole blood as the source of total RNA. This clonotype was seen ten or more times. Germline CDR1 reads MNHNS; CDR2 reads SASEGT. With 4 bases clipped from V and 4 bases from J, the junction kept 3 bases outside the gene matches. This CDR3 comprises 13 residues.

The rearrangement links TRBV6-1 to TRBJ2-7; 8 bases match TRBD1. This receptor was taken from a middle-aged woman with alopecia areata. Some clones in this sample may be carry-over from other donors' samples. The sample was whole blood, taken in connection with sensitization to the hapten diphenylcyclopropenone (DPC). The CDR3 protein is CASSVGQEYEQYF. The CDR3 DNA reads TGTGCCAGCAGTGTGGGACAGGAATACGAGCAGTACTTC.